The clone carrying this T cell receptor beta chain was detected only a few times. Clones were sequenced by immunoSEQ multiplex PCR, and TCRdb holds only the in-frame ones, with some missing. Of some 350,000 clones in the sample, over 75% are singletons; the top ten hold over 4%. This specimen belongs to a study of blood T cell repertoires in COVID-19. Study details: Samples taken during acute and convalescent COVID-19 were collected in the United States, Italy and Spain.

Germline CDR1 is SGHNT and CDR2 is YYREEE (reference sequence). V lost 4 bases to trimming and J lost 8 bases; unmatched junction nucleotides: 12. The CDR3 contains 15 residues. The source of this sequence is a woman aged 25 to 39 who had recovered from COVID-19. Input material: PBMCs or T cells enriched from blood (not recorded which). This chain joins TRBV5-4 and TRBJ1-2; 9 bases line up with TRBD1. CDR3 amino acids: CASSPYLTGGRGYTF. The CDR3, as DNA: TGTGCCAGCAGCCCTTACTTGACAGGGGGTAGAGGCTACACCTTC.